The 4 T cell receptor beta chains below were found in one sample sequenced in a study of OX40 agonist ivuxolimab in advanced cancers. The library came from the immunoSEQ multiplex PCR assay. TCRdb stores this immuneACCESS table with in-frame sequences only. Part of the clones is absent; in the studies checked, under half of the shortfall reflects unresolved V genes, and no reason is known for the rest. For this sample there are fewer than 20,000 clones; 80% to 90% appear just once. The ten biggest clones cover 15% to 20% of the sample. Specimen: CD4+ or CD8+ T cells sorted from blood, collected in a trial of the OX40 agonist ivuxolimab. The origin of the receptors is an adult with an advanced solid tumor such as melanoma, head and neck, liver or kidney cancer.

The V and J genes are TRBV10-2 and TRBJ2-7; no definite D call. CDR3 length: 14 residues. Per the germline V gene, CDR1 is WSHSY and CDR2 is SAAADI. V lost 3 bases, J lost 6 bases, and 15 bases lay in between. The CDR3 here is CASSEQAGVSEQYF. Here the CDR3 DNA reads TGCGCCAGCAGTGAACAAGCAGGTGTGTCCGAGCAGTACTTC.

The V and J genes are TRBV5-6 and TRBJ2-1; TRBD2 matches at 14 bases. V was clipped by 4 bases and J by 7 bases; unmatched bases: 7. From germline, CDR1 is SGHDT and CDR2 YYEEEE. This CDR3 is 16 amino acids long. The CDR3 spells CASSPAGTSGSNEQFF. CDR3 nucleotide sequence: TGTGCCAGCAGCCCTGCCGGGACTAGCGGGAGTAATGAGCAGTTCTTC. The full variable domain, its missing parts supplied by reference TRBV5-6 and TRBJ2-1, is DAGVTQSPTHLIKTRGQQVTLRCSPKSGHDTVSWYQQALGQGPQFIFQYYEEEERQRGNFPDRFSGHQFPNYSSELNVNALLLGDSALYLCASSPAGTSGSNEQFFGPGTRLTVL.

In its sample, this clone was seen once. The rearrangement uses TRBV30 and TRBJ2-5, with D unresolved. This CDR3 is 13 amino acids long. V lost 0 bases, J lost 1 base, and 6 bases lay in between. Germline assignment: CDR1 GTSNPN and CDR2 SVGIG (reference sequence). The CDR3 DNA is TGTGCCTGGAGTGTAAACTTCCAAGAGACCCAGTACTTC. Translated, it gives CAWSVNFQETQYF.

This clone has only one observation. The chain joins TRBV30 to TRBJ1-2, with no clear D. The CDR3 has 13 amino acids. Germline lookup yields CDR1 GTSNPN and CDR2 SVGIG (reference sequence). Trimming pared 3 bases from V and 3 bases from J, leaving 11 bases between. The CDR3, as DNA: TGTGCCTGGAGAGCTTCGGGTGACTATGGCTACACCTTC. Amino acids: CAWRASGDYGYTF. Complete variable domain (other parts from reference TRBV30 and TRBJ1-2): SQTIHQWPATLVQPVGSPLSLECTVEGTSNPNLYWYRQAAGRGLQLLFYSVGIGQISSEVPQNLSASRPQDRQFILSSKKLLLSDSGFYLCAWRASGDYGYTFGSGTRLTVV.